This TCR beta chain derives from a study of graft-versus-host responses after intestinal transplantation. Study in general: Multivisceral, liver-intestinal, or isolated intestinal grafts were transplanted into recipients. All of the recipients had induction that used anti-thymocyte globulin, then tacrolimus and steroids for about 3 years.

Lymphocytes from graft epithelium and lamina propria were isolated. Study-wide points: Patients with graft-donor T cell macrochimerism had high graft-versus-host to host-versus-graft clonal ratios in allografts. The recipient marrow held GvH clones, and some of them showed up first in ileum or blood.

The CDR3 length is 16 residues. Germline trimming cut 1 base from V and 3 bases from J; bases unmatched to any gene: 6. Germline-derived CDR1 and CDR2 are LNHNV and YYDKDF (reference sequence). Comment on this clone: As yet, its antigen is unknown.

The data were produced by immunoSEQ multiplex PCR, yet TCRdb's version contains in-frame clones alone and is incomplete. The profile shows 60,000 to 70,000 clones, around 90% of them singletons. The TCR originated in a human patient who received an intestinal transplant, so some T cells may come from the graft donor. The sample in question was ileum tissue, obtained 350 to 400 days after transplant. The V call is TRBV15, the J call TRBJ1-1; 9 nucleotides align to TRBD1. CDR3 sequence: CATSRGKTGGYTEAFF. In DNA, the CDR3 is TGTGCCACCAGCAGAGGGAAGACAGGGGGATACACTGAAGCTTTCTTT. Full variable domain (remainder filled in from reference TRBV15 and TRBJ1-1): DAMVIQNPRYQVTQFGKPVTLSCSQTLNHNVMYWYQQKSSQAPKLLFHYYDKDFNNEADTPDNFQSRRPNTSFCFLDIRSPGLGDTAMYLCATSRGKTGGYTEAFFGQGTRLTVV.